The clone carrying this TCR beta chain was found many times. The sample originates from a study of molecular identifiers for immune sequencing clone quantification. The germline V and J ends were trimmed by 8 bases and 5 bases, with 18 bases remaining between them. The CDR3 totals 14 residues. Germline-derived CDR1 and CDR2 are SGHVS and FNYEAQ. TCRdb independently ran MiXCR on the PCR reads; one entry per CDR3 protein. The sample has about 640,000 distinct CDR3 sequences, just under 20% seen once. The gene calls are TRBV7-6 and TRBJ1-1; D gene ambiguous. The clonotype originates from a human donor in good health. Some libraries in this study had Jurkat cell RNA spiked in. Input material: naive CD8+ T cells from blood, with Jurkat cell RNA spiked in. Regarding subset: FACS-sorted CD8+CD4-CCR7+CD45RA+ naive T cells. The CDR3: CASLADAPGTEAFF. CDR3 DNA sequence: TGTGCCAGCTTAGCTGACGCCCCGGGGACTGAAGCTTTCTTT. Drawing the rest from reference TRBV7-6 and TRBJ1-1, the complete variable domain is GAGVSQSPRYKVTKRGQDVALRCDPISGHVSLYWYRQALGQGPEFLTYFNYEAQQDKSGLPNDRFSAERPEGSISTLTIQRTEQRDSAMYRCASLADAPGTEAFFGQGTRLTVV.